The rows below give T cell receptor beta chains drawn from one sample of a study of cytotoxic CD8 clonotypes in ibrutinib-treated CLL. Sequencing used immunoSEQ multiplex PCR; TCRdb keeps in-frame clones, though not all of them. The table includes some 350,000 clones, roughly 70% detected once. Sequenced material: PBMCs, taken after 36 months of ibrutinib treatment. These TCRs come from a human donor with chronic lymphocytic leukemia. Both conserved end residues are part of each CDR3. The D gene is left open where the match is weak. Clone sizes are given selectively: once, few, many, or a class where the clone is expanded.

J,size,V,D,DNA,CDR3
TRBJ1-2,few,TRBV19,TRBD1,TGTGCCAGTAGTATTTTTCAGGGGGCGGATGGCTACACCTTC,CASSIFQGADGYTF
TRBJ1-2,few,TRBV5-1,TRBD1,TGCGCCAGCAGCATCCAGGGGGCTGGATATGGCTACACCTTC,CASSIQGAGYGYTF
TRBJ2-5,-,TRBV27,TRBD2,TGTGCCAGCAGTTTATCCCCCGGACTAGCGGGAGGAACAGAGACCCAGTACTTC,CASSLSPGLAGGTETQYF
TRBJ2-1,medium-sized,TRBV27,TRBD1,TGTGCCAGCAGTGACGACAGGGGGCTTTACAATGAGCAGTTCTTC,CASSDDRGLYNEQFF
TRBJ2-2,-,TRBV4-3,-,TGCGCCAGCAGCCAAGATCAGGGCAGTTTCACCGGGGAGCTGTTTTTT,CASSQDQGSFTGELFF
TRBJ2-7,-,TRBV4-3,TRBD1,TGCGCCAGCAGCCAAGGGGACAGGGGCTACGAGCAGTACTTC,CASSQGDRGYEQYF
TRBJ1-1,-,TRBV4-1,-,TGCGCCAGCAGCCTTCCGTTAATGAACACTGAAGCTTTCTTT,CASSLPLMNTEAFF
TRBJ2-5,-,TRBV6-5,-,TGTGCCAGCAGCCGAGAAGGGCTGACCCAGTACTTC,CASSREGLTQYF
TRBJ2-7,-,TRBV6-1,-,TGTGCCAGCAGTCCCCCCGGGGAGCAGTACTTC,CASSPPGEQYF
TRBJ1-4,-,TRBV2,-,TGTGCCAGCAGTGCGAGGGGAGGGACTAATGAAAAACTGTTTTTT,CASSARGGTNEKLFF
TRBJ2-1,-,TRBV9,TRBD2,TGTGCCAGCAGCGTAGGCCCTAGCGGCTACAATGAGCAGTTCTTC,CASSVGPSGYNEQFF
TRBJ1-1,-,TRBV27,-,TGTGCCAGCAGTTTCCAGGGGCTGAACACTGAAGCTTTCTTT,CASSFQGLNTEAFF
TRBJ1-1,-,TRBV19,-,TGTGCCAGTAGTATCAGAGGGCCGGGGACTGAAGCTTTCTTT,CASSIRGPGTEAFF
TRBJ1-1,-,TRBV10-2,-,TGCGCCAGCAGTGAGCCTATCCAGGGTCCCGGGGGCACTGAAGCTTTCTTT,CASSEPIQGPGGTEAFF
TRBJ1-5,-,TRBV10-3,-,TGTGCCATCAGTGAGTCCGCCGATAGCAATCAGCCCCAGCATTTT,CAISESADSNQPQHF
TRBJ2-3,-,TRBV27,TRBD2,TGTGCCAGCAGCCTTAGCGGGGGCCTCACAGATACGCAGTATTTT,CASSLSGGLTDTQYF
TRBJ2-7,once,TRBV27,TRBD2,TGTGCCAGCAGTCCATATAGCGGGACCGGCTCCTACGAGCAGTACTTC,CASSPYSGTGSYEQYF
TRBJ2-7,-,TRBV5-1,TRBD2,TGCGCCAGCAGCTTGACTAGCGGGAACTCCTACGAGCAGTACTTC,CASSLTSGNSYEQYF
TRBJ2-7,-,TRBV19,TRBD2,TGTGCCAGTAGACGAGGGAGCGGGACTCACGAGCAGTACTTC,CASRRGSGTHEQYF
TRBJ2-7,-,TRBV15,TRBD2,TGTGCCACCAGCCAACGGGGTTGGCGGGAGAATCGTGGCGAGCAGTACTTC,CATSQRGWRENRGEQYF
TRBJ1-6,few,TRBV5-1,-,TGCGCCAGCAGCCCGAGGGGTGCCTGGGGTTCACCCCTCCACTTT,CASSPRGAWGSPLHF
TRBJ2-4,-,TRBV5-1,TRBD1,TGCGCCAGCAGCTTGACCGGGACAGGGGGCGTTAAAAACATTCAGTACTTC,CASSLTGTGGVKNIQYF
TRBJ1-6,-,TRBV5-1,-,TGCGCCAGCAGCTTGTCTGGGATAAGCTCCTATAATTCACCCCTCCACTTT,CASSLSGISSYNSPLHF
TRBJ2-7,-,TRBV6-6,-,TGTGCCAGCAGTTACATTAGGGGAATCACCTACGAGCAGTACTTC,CASSYIRGITYEQYF
TRBJ2-1,-,TRBV9,TRBD1,TGTGCCAGCAGCCCGACCCAAGGGACAGGGTTCGGAGGGCCCTACAATGAGCAGTTCTTC,CASSPTQGTGFGGPYNEQFF
TRBJ2-3,once,TRBV5-1,-,TGCGCCAGCAGCTTGGACGGGGTCCCCTTCGGGGATACGCAGTATTTT,CASSLDGVPFGDTQYF
TRBJ2-1,-,TRBV29-1,-,TGCAGCGTTGAAGACTTGTCGGGTACAGTTGAGCAGTTCTTC,CSVEDLSGTVEQFF
TRBJ2-1,few,TRBV6-5,TRBD1,TGTGCCAGCAGTTTGGGACAGACTACCTACAATGAGCAGTTCTTC,CASSLGQTTYNEQFF
TRBJ2-7,-,TRBV11-2,-,TGTGCCAGCAGCATTCCGGGCCTAGGCATCGAGCAGTACTTC,CASSIPGLGIEQYF
TRBJ2-1,few,TRBV7-2,TRBD2,TGTGCCAGCAGTTTAGGACTAGCGGGGGACTACAATGAGCAGTTCTTC,CASSLGLAGDYNEQFF
TRBJ1-5,few,TRBV10-3,-,TGTGCTGTGAGTAGCATCAATCAGCCCCAGCATTTT,CAVSSINQPQHF
TRBJ2-3,-,TRBV15,TRBD2,TGTGCCACCAGCAGAGATGGGACTAGCCCAGATACGCAGTATTTT,CATSRDGTSPDTQYF
TRBJ2-2,-,TRBV2,-,TGTGCCAGCACGGCAGGGAGGACCGGGGAGCTGTTTTTT,CASTAGRTGELFF
TRBJ1-2,-,TRBV21-1,-,TGTGCCAGCAGTAGGGACAAGGCCCCAGATTTCCTACCCTCCTTTACTAACTATGGCTACACCTTC,CASSRDKAPDFLPSFTNYGYTF
TRBJ2-7,-,TRBV6-1,-,TGTGCCAGCACCCGGCTACCGAGATACGAGCAGTACTTC,CASTRLPRYEQYF
TRBJ2-7,-,TRBV21-1,-,TGTGCCAGCAGCAGGGCAGGGGGCGTCTACGAGCAGTACTTC,CASSRAGGVYEQYF
TRBJ2-7,once,TRBV6-5,-,TGTGCCATCAGTGAGGCACACTCCTACGAGCAGTACTTC,CAISEAHSYEQYF
TRBJ2-1,-,TRBV5-1,TRBD2,TGCGCCAGCAGCCCTCGTTTAGCGGGAGAACCTGAGCAGTTCTTC,CASSPRLAGEPEQFF
TRBJ2-7,few,TRBV9,TRBD1,TGTGCCAGCAGCGTAGGGACAGGAACCTACGAGCAGTACTTC,CASSVGTGTYEQYF
TRBJ1-1,-,TRBV4-1,TRBD1,TGCGCCAGCAGCCAAGTTTACAGGGGCACCAACACTGAAGCTTTCTTT,CASSQVYRGTNTEAFF